These 32 T cell receptor beta chains share one sample of origin, sequenced in a study of OX40 agonist ivuxolimab in advanced cancers. Measured with immunoSEQ multiplex PCR; TCRdb has only the in-frame clones, and not every one. The sample contains approximately 19,000 clones, around 86% of which appear only once. The sequencing used CD4+ or CD8+ T cells sorted from blood, collected in a trial of the OX40 agonist ivuxolimab. The receptors come from an adult with an advanced solid tumor such as melanoma, head and neck, liver or kidney cancer.

The V gene is TRBV5-6, the J gene TRBJ1-2, with 7 bases aligning to TRBD1. In germline, CDR1 is SGHDT, CDR2 YYEEEE. The CDR3 spans 14 residues. Germline trimming cut 0 bases from V and 6 bases from J; bases unmatched to any gene: 5. DNA for the CDR3: TGTGCCAGCAGCTTGGCCTGGACAGGCGATGGCTACACCTTC. Amino acids: CASSLAWTGDGYTF.

The chain couples TRBV7-3 to TRBJ2-5; possible D gene TRBD1, 5 bases. Trimming left V 5 bases short and J 2 bases short, with 15 bases between. The CDR3 spans 15 residues. Looked up from germline, CDR1 is SGHTA and CDR2 is FQGTGA. Here the CDR3 reads CASSKRTRKQETQYF. The DNA for the CDR3 is TGTGCCAGCAGCAAAAGGACACGGAAACAAGAGACCCAGTACTTC.

The chain carries TRBV4-2 and TRBJ1-4; D gene unclear. The CDR3 runs to 17 residues. The germline gives CDR1 LGHNA, CDR2 YNFKEQ. V lost 1 base and J 0 bases, leaving 12 bases between the germline ends. The CDR3 coding sequence is TGTGCCAGCAGCCAAGTTCCAATAAGAGCAACTAATGAAAAACTGTTTTTT. It codes for CASSQVPIRATNEKLFF.

The chain uses TRBV5-6 and TRBJ2-5; D unresolved. Trimming left V 2 bases short and J 3 bases short, with 14 bases between. This CDR3 has 15 residues. CDR1 is SGHDT, CDR2 YYEEEE, per germline. As DNA, the CDR3 is TGTGCCAGCAGCTTTTTACTTACGGCAGAAGAGACCCAGTACTTC. Translation: CASSFLLTAEETQYF.

V usage is TRBV28 and J usage is TRBJ2-1, with D unclear. Germline loops: CDR1 MDHEN, CDR2 SYDVKM. V was cut by 8 bases and J by 6 bases, with 17 bases left in between. The CDR3 loop spans 14 amino acids. CDR3 bases: TGTGCCAGCCGAGAAGCGAAGCTTGGCAATGAGCAGTTCTTC. Its translation is CASREAKLGNEQFF.

This chain connects TRBV27 to TRBJ2-7, with a tentative D call TRBD2 (5 bases). The germline V gene has CDR1 MNHEY and CDR2 SMNVEV (reference sequence). This CDR3 has 12 amino acids. Trimming shortened V by 5 bases and J by 4 bases, and 9 bases separated the two germline ends. Here the CDR3 reads CASSPSGYEQYF. In DNA, the CDR3 is TGTGCCAGCAGTCCCTCGGGGTACGAGCAGTACTTC.

The chain recombines TRBV4-1 with TRBJ1-3; D not certain. Trimming took off 3 bases at V and 2 bases at J, with 17 bases between the two ends. Germline CDR1 is MGHRA and CDR2 is YSYEKL. The length of the CDR3 is 17 residues. In nucleotides, the CDR3 is TGCGCCAGCAGCCATCACCTTATGTCTGTGGCTGGAAACACCATATATTTT. It specifies CASSHHLMSVAGNTIYF.

V gene TRBV7-9 combines with J gene TRBJ1-6; TRBD1 aligns across 9 bases. The CDR3 sequence is 14 residues long. Germline V gene lookup returns CDR1 SEHNR and CDR2 FQNEAQ (reference sequence). The J segment lost 11 bases and the V segment lost 5 bases, leaving 7 bases of the junction unmatched. The CDR3 spells CASSPGQGPAPLHF. The CDR3 coding sequence is TGTGCCAGCAGCCCGGGACAGGGTCCAGCACCCCTCCACTTT.

This chain uses TRBV29-1 with TRBJ2-7; TRBD2 might be the D (6 bases). Trimming stripped 2 bases from V and 3 bases from J, with 17 bases between. From germline, CDR1 is SQVTM and CDR2 ANQGSEA. The length of the CDR3 is 15 residues. The CDR3 sequence is CSVEWRRGRVYEQYF. CDR3 sequence (DNA): TGCAGCGTTGAATGGCGGCGGGGACGGGTCTACGAGCAGTACTTC.

The chain joins TRBV11-2 to TRBJ2-7; unclear D gene. V was trimmed by 1 base and J by 0 bases, leaving 4 bases between them. Germline V gene lookup returns CDR1 SGHAT and CDR2 FQNNGV. The length of the CDR3 is 13 residues. The CDR3 nucleotides are TGTGCCAGCAGCTTAGGCAACTCCTACGAGCAGTACTTC. It yields the protein CASSLGNSYEQYF.

The rearrangement uses TRBV7-3 and TRBJ2-2; 7 nucleotides match TRBD2. J gave up 10 bases and V 5 bases, and 4 bases lay outside the gene matches. This CDR3 is built from 12 residues. Germline-derived CDR1 and CDR2 are SGHTA and FQGTGA. The CDR3 region is CASSPGRMELFF. The CDR3 nucleotides read TGTGCCAGCAGCCCCGGGAGGATGGAGCTGTTTTTT.

The chain employs TRBV4-1 and TRBJ2-1, with 7 bases identical to TRBD1. J lost 7 bases, V lost 5 bases, and 8 bases had no gene match. This CDR3 region has 14 residues. Per germline, CDR1 MGHRA and CDR2 YSYEKL. Written as DNA, the CDR3 is TGCGCCAGCAGCGAAGGGGGCGCAGGGAATGAGCAGTTCTTC. Translating it yields CASSEGGAGNEQFF.

Note on this clone: Other nucleotide sequences in the sample specify the same CDR3. The chain joins TRBV27 to TRBJ2-3, with D uncertain. This CDR3 is built from 12 residues. V lost 5 bases and J 2 bases, leaving 5 bases between the germline ends. Germline CDR1 MNHEY, CDR2 SMNVEV (reference sequence). The CDR3 sequence: CASSHSTDTQYF. In DNA form, the CDR3 reads TGTGCCAGCAGTCACTCCACAGATACGCAGTATTTT.

DNA for the CDR3: TGTGCCAGCACCCAATGGGGGGGGAGCTCCTACGAGCAGTACTTC. As protein: CASTQWGGSSYEQYF. This chain joins TRBV7-2 and TRBJ2-7; 7 nucleotides match TRBD2. This CDR3 comprises 15 residues. V trimming: 7 bases; J trimming: 0 bases; junction bases outside the gene matches: 9. Looked up from germline, CDR1 is SGHTA and CDR2 is FQGNSA.

The rearrangement uses TRBV7-8 and TRBJ2-7, with TRBD1 matching 7 bases. The length of the CDR3 is 14 residues. Looked up from germline, CDR1 is SGHVS and CDR2 is FQNEAQ. J gave up 4 bases and V 6 bases, and 9 bases lay outside the gene matches. The CDR3 coding sequence is TGTGCCAGCAGACATCCGGGACAGATATACGAGCAGTACTTC. Amino acid sequence: CASRHPGQIYEQYF.

There are a few counts of this clone. V is TRBV19 and J is TRBJ2-7, with D tentatively TRBD2 (5 bases). The germline gives CDR1 LNHDA, CDR2 SQIVND (reference sequence). The CDR3 covers 13 residues. V dropped 1 base and J dropped 2 bases, with 6 bases sitting between them. This chain's CDR3 is CASSIAGTYEQYF. CDR3 DNA: TGTGCCAGTAGTATAGCGGGAACCTACGAGCAGTACTTC.

The V and J genes are TRBV29-1 and TRBJ2-7, with a weak D call TRBD2 (6 bases). Germline V gene data show CDR1 as SQVTM and CDR2 as ANQGSEA. V was cut by 6 bases and J by 2 bases, with 14 bases left in between. The CDR3 covers 13 residues. The CDR3 spells CSVAGLAAYEQYF. DNA of the CDR3: TGCAGCGTCGCGGGGCTCGCGGCCTACGAGCAGTACTTC.

The rearrangement uses TRBV7-2 and TRBJ1-2; weak D call: TRBD1 (6 bases). V was shortened by 5 bases and J by 3 bases, with 19 bases between the two germline ends. This CDR3 is 16 amino acids long. Germline CDR1 SGHTA, CDR2 FQGNSA. The CDR3 sequence: CASSTPSAGVYYGYTF. The CDR3 DNA reads TGTGCCAGCAGCACACCCTCGGCAGGGGTCTACTATGGCTACACCTTC.

The table lists this clone with a count of one. The rearrangement links TRBV10-2 to TRBJ2-3, with a weak D call TRBD1 (5 bases). With 3 bases removed from V and 1 base from J, the gap between germline ends came to 20 bases. CDR3 length: 18 amino acids. CDR1 and CDR2 (germline): WSHSY, SAAADI. The CDR3 region has the DNA TGCGCCAGCAGTGAAGGGGTCAGGCGAAAGGGCGGCACAGATACGCAGTATTTT. This gives the protein CASSEGVRRKGGTDTQYF.

V usage is TRBV5-6 and J usage is TRBJ2-7, with D perhaps matching TRBD2 (6 bases). This CDR3 contains 15 residues. The germline gives CDR1 SGHDT, CDR2 YYEEEE. V was cut by 3 bases and J by 0 bases, with 13 bases left in between. For the CDR3, the DNA is TGTGCCAGCAGCTCCGGAGGGACTTACTCCTACGAGCAGTACTTC. Translation gives CASSSGGTYSYEQYF.

CDR3 region: CASSLGLAGVDTQYF. DNA for the CDR3: TGTGCCAGCAGCTTAGGCCTAGCGGGAGTAGATACGCAGTATTTT. The V and J genes are TRBV13 and TRBJ2-3; 10 nucleotides agree with TRBD2. The CDR3 sequence is 15 residues long. V shed 0 bases, J shed 5 bases, and the junction held 2 bases outside the gene matches. Germline-derived CDR1 and CDR2 are PRHDT and FYEKMQ (reference sequence).

This clone was observed once. The chain uses TRBV7-6 and TRBJ2-1; 14 positions match TRBD2. Germline lookup yields CDR1 SGHVS and CDR2 FNYEAQ. This CDR3 is built from 18 residues. J was trimmed by 0 bases and V by 2 bases; bases with no gene match: 3. This CDR3 reads CASSLRGTSGSSYNEQFF. CDR3 nucleotides: TGTGCCAGCAGCTTAAGGGGGACTAGCGGGAGCTCCTACAATGAGCAGTTCTTC.

A single count supports this clone. The chain couples TRBV30 to TRBJ2-5, with a weak D call TRBD1 (6 bases). The CDR3 is made up of 13 amino acids. The germline V and J ends were trimmed by 0 bases and 1 base, with 6 bases remaining between them. CDR1 is GTSNPN and CDR2 is SVGIG in the germline V gene (reference sequence). The CDR3 here is CAWSVGAQETQYF. CDR3 in DNA: TGTGCCTGGAGTGTGGGGGCCCAAGAGACCCAGTACTTC. The whole variable domain, filled in from reference TRBV30 and TRBJ2-5, reads SQTIHQWPATLVQPVGSPLSLECTVEGTSNPNLYWYRQAAGRGLQLLFYSVGIGQISSEVPQNLSASRPQDRQFILSSKKLLLSDSGFYLCAWSVGAQETQYFGPGTRLLVL.

This chain connects TRBV7-9 to TRBJ1-1, with D possibly being TRBD1 (6 bases). The CDR3 is 14 amino acids. Germline values: CDR1 SEHNR, CDR2 FQNEAQ (reference sequence). The V end lost 5 bases, the J end lost 5 bases, and 15 bases lay between the germline ends. The CDR3 here is CASSPPEGVTEAFF. The CDR3 bases are TGTGCCAGCAGCCCTCCCGAGGGGGTTACTGAAGCTTTCTTT.

V gene TRBV6-5 combines with J gene TRBJ2-7; D not resolved. The CDR3 contains 11 residues. Germline CDR1 and CDR2: MNHEY and SVGAGI. V was cut by 2 bases and J by 3 bases, with 2 bases left in between. The CDR3: CASSYLYEQYF. In nucleotides, the CDR3 is TGTGCCAGCAGTTACCTCTACGAGCAGTACTTC.

The gene calls are TRBV28 and TRBJ2-3, with 10 bases identical to TRBD2. V lost 4 bases and J lost 2; bases outside the gene matches: 6. Germline loops: CDR1 MDHEN, CDR2 SYDVKM. The CDR3 spans 16 residues. DNA for the CDR3: TGTGCCAGCAGTTATGGACTAGCGGAGGCCACAGATACGCAGTATTTT. It specifies CASSYGLAEATDTQYF.

The rearrangement uses TRBV2 and TRBJ1-2; D is unresolved. Trimming pared 2 bases from V and 3 bases from J, leaving 10 bases between. This CDR3 has 14 amino acids. Germline CDR1 SNHLY, CDR2 FYNNEI. The CDR3 bases are TGTGCCAGCAGTGAAACGGCAGCGCACTATGGCTACACCTTC. Encoded protein: CASSETAAHYGYTF.

The rearrangement uses TRBV27 and TRBJ2-7; TRBD1 aligns across 12 bases. The germline V gene encodes CDR1 MNHEY and CDR2 SMNVEV (reference sequence). This CDR3 spans 14 amino acids. J was trimmed by 5 bases and V by 6 bases; bases with no gene match: 5. CDR3 nucleotide sequence: TGTGCCAGCAGCCTCGGGACAGGGGGCGACGAGCAGTACTTC. It translates to CASSLGTGGDEQYF.

The CDR3 spells CASANRDSAYEQYF. CDR3 nucleotide sequence: TGTGCCAGCGCAAACCGGGACAGTGCCTACGAGCAGTACTTC. The rearrangement links TRBV28 to TRBJ2-7; the match to TRBD1 covers 7 bases. The trim removed 8 bases at V and 2 bases at J, leaving 9 bases unmatched. CDR3 length: 14 amino acids. Germline CDR1 is MDHEN and CDR2 is SYDVKM.

The chain employs TRBV6-5 and TRBJ2-1; TRBD1 might be the D (5 bases). Germline V gives CDR1 MNHEY, CDR2 SVGAGI. V shed 2 bases and J shed 4 bases, with 15 bases lying between them. CDR3 length: 16 residues. CDR3 bases: TGTGCCAGCAGTTACGGGGCAGCGAGAGCGTACAATGAGCAGTTCTTC. This gives the protein CASSYGAARAYNEQFF.

The chain carries TRBV28 and TRBJ1-5; the match to TRBD1 covers 7 bases. CDR1 and CDR2 from the germline V gene are MDHEN and SYDVKM. CDR3 length: 15 residues. The V and J ends lost 2 bases and 5 bases, in that order; junction bases with no gene match: 6. The CDR3 DNA reads as TGTGCCAGCAGTTTAGCTTACAGGGGCGATCAGCCCCAGCATTTT. Protein product: CASSLAYRGDQPQHF.

The count of this clone is one. The chain combines TRBV29-1 with TRBJ2-1, with TRBD2 identical over 7 bases. V shed 3 bases and J 2 bases; nucleotides not matched to a gene: 7. The CDR3 is 15 residues long. Germline V gene sequence: CDR1 SQVTM, CDR2 ANQGSEA. The CDR3 DNA reads TGCAGCGTTGATCTACCCCTAGCGGCCTACAATGAGCAGTTCTTC. Amino acids: CSVDLPLAAYNEQFF.